This section outlines one TCR beta chain sequence together with its context. What it binds is not known. The sample is drawn from a study of cytomegalovirus exposure and HLA in healthy donors. Primers for the PCR totalled 60 Vbeta and 13 Jbeta. Study processing details: The count from a later analysis was 79 million or so unique TCR beta chains, approximately 9.9 million of them shared. Method: immunoSEQ multiplex PCR; TCRdb's copy keeps in-frame clones and lacks some. The D gene and trimming were derived from the DNA, and the V and J assignments and clone size from that table. In the table there are about 130,000 clones, over 70% of which are singletons. Study results and caveats: Reports showed the classifier diagnosing cytomegalovirus status with high specificity and sensitivity. Later work showed greater clonal expansion in HLA-associated TCR beta chains than in equally common others. Overall, about 160 TCR beta chains were annotated as cytomegalovirus-associated.

This CDR3 has 15 residues. The V gene end was trimmed by 3 bases and the J gene end by 6 bases; junction bases not matched to a gene: 6. In germline, CDR1 is LNHNV, CDR2 YYDKDF (reference sequence). The TCR originated in a woman aged 35 to 49 in good health and CMV-seronegative. The sequenced sample consisted of PBMCs. The rearrangement links TRBV15 to TRBJ2-7, with 12 bases identical to TRBD2. CDR3 DNA sequence: TGTGCCACCAGCAGTGGACTAGCGGGACTGCGCGAGCAGTACTTC. Translation: CATSSGLAGLREQYF.